Sequencing of this TCR beta chain was carried out in a study of early T cells in non-severe SARS-CoV-2 infection (dated by TCRdb to the early 2020s). Some background on the complete study: TCR sequencing used bulk RNA from unsorted whole blood, so alpha and beta chains could not be paired.

The receptor library was made with 5' RACE. For sequencing, a NextSeq 500 was employed. In the TCR library protocol, unique molecular identifiers were attached to individual cDNA molecules to correct for PCR bias and sequencing error. Both TCR alpha and beta chains were sequenced, and tight co-correlation was observed between alpha and beta sequence abundances in each sample. As for the original processing: Decombinator V4 was used to annotate the V gene, J gene and CDR3 of the TCR sequences. TCRs were defined as expanded if a significant change between any two time points was detected under a Poisson model with p below 0.0001. TCR abundances were normalised to the total number of TCRs sequenced in each sample and reported as counts per million. TRAV1-2 paired with TRAJ12, TRAJ20 or TRAJ33 defined MAIT TCRs, while TRAV10 paired with TRAJ18 defined iNKT TCRs. A search of VDJdb, accessed on 1 November 2021, was run for TCRs annotated to CMV, EBV and SARS-CoV-2, with TCRs annotated for multiple antigens excluded. The public reads were reprocessed in TCRdb via fastp at Q25 and MiXCR, keeping in-frame beta chains. Records with the same CDR3 protein are collapsed into one entry carrying the most frequent genes and DNA. For this entry, the V and J calls and clone size follow TCRdb and not the study's own pipeline. Here the sample has 60,000 to 90,000 distinct CDR3 sequences; roughly a sixth occur a single time. In total, the top ten clones hold 2.9% of the sample.

Overall study results and their limits: VDJdb matching was skewed toward anti-spike CD8 responses and likely underestimated virus-specific expansions, missing private and CD4 specificities.

Only a few counts were recorded for this clonotype. The specificity of this receptor is unknown. The input lacks base qualities; no much larger clone sits a single base away. The germline V gene encodes CDR1 SGHRS and CDR2 YFSETQ. V is cut back by 4 bases and J by 6 bases, with 10 bases in the junction unmatched. The CDR3 spans 15 residues, from the cysteine through the phenylalanine. The entry retains the CDR3 DNA only, 45 bases that are in frame from base 1. The study was a case-control design nested within a healthcare worker cohort in London, UK, with weekly nasopharyngeal swab PCR tests and blood sampling. Healthcare workers were recruited during the week of the UK lockdown, between 23 and 31 March 2020, and followed weekly for up to roughly 15 weeks.

Recombination joined TRBV5-1 with TRBJ2-1, with 7 bases matching TRBD2. The source of this sequence is an adult who was a healthcare worker with PCR-confirmed SARS-CoV-2 infection or an uninfected control (not recorded which). The sample was whole blood. This receptor carries the CDR3 CASSLGLVGGNEQFF. The nucleotide sequence is TGCGCCAGCAGCCTCGGACTAGTCGGAGGCAATGAGCAGTTCTTC.